The 3 T cell receptor beta chains presented below share a single source sample, sequenced in a study of response to subunit inactivated influenza vaccine. TCRdb itself ran the RT-PCR reads through MiXCR, one entry per CDR3 protein. The sample has around 850,000 distinct CDR3 sequences, less than 20% seen once. This material consisted of PBMCs from blood, taken 4 to 6 days after vaccination. These receptors came from a man aged 45-60 years who received an inactivated influenza vaccine.

This clonotype was seen at least ten times. This sequence joins TRBV20-1 and TRBJ2-3, with TRBD2 matching 12 bases. Germline lookup yields CDR1 DFQATT and CDR2 SNEGSKA (reference sequence). The CDR3 contains 14 residues. V trimming: 6 bases; J trimming: 2 bases; junction bases outside the gene matches: 3. CDR3 protein: CSARTSGNTDTQYF. Here the CDR3 DNA reads TGCAGTGCAAGGACTAGCGGGAACACAGATACGCAGTATTTT.

This clonotype was found a few times. The V call is TRBV7-2, the J call TRBJ2-3, with D possibly matching TRBD1 (5 bases). The V end was cut by 4 bases, the J end by 10 bases, with 18 bases between. Looked up from germline, CDR1 is SGHTA and CDR2 is FQGNSA. This CDR3 has 14 amino acids. The CDR3 is CASSSRPREFPQYF. In DNA form, the CDR3 reads TGTGCCAGCAGCTCACGGCCCAGGGAATTCCCGCAGTATTTT.

This clonotype was detected a few times. J is TRBJ2-2 and V is TRBV5-1; tentative D call: TRBD1 (6 bases). This CDR3 has 14 residues. Germline V gives CDR1 SGHRS, CDR2 YFSETQ. V was clipped by 3 bases and J by 3 bases, with 9 bases between them. CDR3 sequence (DNA): TGCGCCAGCAGCTATACAGGGTACACCGGGGAGCTGTTTTTT. Protein sequence: CASSYTGYTGELFF.